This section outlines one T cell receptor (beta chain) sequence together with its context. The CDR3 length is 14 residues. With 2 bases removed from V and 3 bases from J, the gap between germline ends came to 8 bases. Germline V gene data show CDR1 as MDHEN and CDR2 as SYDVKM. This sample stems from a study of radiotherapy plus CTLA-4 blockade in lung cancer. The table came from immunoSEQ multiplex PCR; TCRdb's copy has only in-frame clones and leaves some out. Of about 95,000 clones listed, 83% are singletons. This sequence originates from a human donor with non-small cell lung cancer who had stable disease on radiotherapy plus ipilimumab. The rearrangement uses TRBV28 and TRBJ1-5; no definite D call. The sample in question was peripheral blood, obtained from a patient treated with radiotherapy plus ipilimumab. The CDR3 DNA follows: TGTGCCAGCAGTTTAAACGGCCCCAATCAGCCCCAGCATTTT. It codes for CASSLNGPNQPQHF.